This T cell receptor (beta chain) originates from a study of T cells after yellow fever vaccination. Germline assignment: CDR1 SGHRS and CDR2 YFSETQ. This CDR3 spans 13 amino acids. V lost 2 bases and J 3 bases, leaving 8 bases between the germline ends. Findings and limits, study-wide: Researchers report a weaker secondary response that nonetheless peaked faster, day 5 versus 15. Across the CD4 and CD8 compartments, a small share of clonotypes was present in both. Within FACS-sorted repertoires, abundant clonotypes contaminating from the bulk population could be present.

Only a few counts were recorded for this clonotype. Its antigen remains unidentified. UMIs and a universal primer site were added when TCR cDNA was made by 5'RACE template switching. MiXCR, run by TCRdb on the 5' RACE reads, gives a single entry per CDR3 protein. The repertoire has some 320,000 distinct CDR3 sequences, about 10% of them found once; the top ten carry over 3%. This clonotype originated in a man aged 18-30 years who received the YFV17D yellow fever vaccine. Sample: CD4+ T cells sorted from PBMCs, taken 5 days after the yellow fever booster vaccination. The chain joins TRBV5-1 to TRBJ1-2; D remains ambiguous. CDR3 amino acids: CASSFSADYGYTF. DNA of the CDR3: TGCGCCAGCAGCTTTTCAGCGGACTATGGCTACACCTTC. The whole variable domain, filled in from reference TRBV5-1 and TRBJ1-2, reads KAGVTQTPRYLIKTRGQQVTLSCSPISGHRSVSWYQQTPGQGLQFLFEYFSETQRNKGNFPGRFSGRQFSNSRSEMNVSTLELGDSALYLCASSFSADYGYTFGSGTRLTVV.